Sequencing of this TCR beta chain was carried out in a study of cytomegalovirus exposure and HLA in healthy donors. Study observations and caveats: Excluded: some indistinguishable V segments such as TRBV6-2 and TRBV6-3. A later analysis found most CMV-associated TCR beta chains apparently HLA-restricted. Most likely, a cluster of highly shared sequence variants arose as a sequencing artifact. One variant, a missense change in DCLRE1C, was linked in a later analysis to TCR beta V- and J-gene trimming.

On this clone itself: Antigen unknown. At one of its ends the junction is not consistent with the germline gene, which may arise from a read error.

This CDR3 has 16 amino acids. Germline V gene sequence: CDR1 SEHNR, CDR2 FQNEAQ (reference sequence). Primers for the PCR totalled 60 Vbeta and 13 Jbeta. The assay was immunoSEQ multiplex PCR, and TCRdb's table has in-frame clones only and misses some. Among 180,000 or so clones, just under 80% were seen once, and the ten largest hold 2.9%. The V and J genes are TRBV7-9 and TRBJ2-7; D perhaps matches TRBD2 (5 bases). The sequence came from a female donor in good health and CMV-seronegative. The sequenced sample was PBMCs. CDR3 coding DNA: TGTTCCAGCAGCTTCTCGCCCGGGATCGACAAGTCTGAGCAGTACTTC. As protein: CSSSFSPGIDKSEQYF.